This is a list of T cell receptor beta chains from one sample in a study of OX40 agonist ivuxolimab in advanced cancers. TCRdb keeps only in-frame clones here, not all; method: immunoSEQ multiplex PCR. In the table there are fewer than 20,000 clones, roughly 85% of which are singletons. Source: CD4+ or CD8+ T cells sorted from blood, taken in a trial of the OX40 agonist ivuxolimab. The receptors were sampled from an adult with an advanced solid tumor such as melanoma, head and neck, liver or kidney cancer. Each CDR3 is given with its conserved first and last residue. A D gene is named only where the DNA matches it firmly. Clone sizes are given selectively: once, few, many, or a class where the clone is expanded.

clone_size	j_call	d_call	v_call	cdr3_aa	cdr3_nt
-	TRBJ2-3	TRBD2	TRBV7-2	CASSYLRASGVTDTQYF	TGTGCCAGCAGCTACTTAAGGGCGAGCGGGGTCACAGATACGCAGTATTTT
-	TRBJ2-7	-	TRBV6-1	CASSFKENPTVQYF	TGTGCCAGCAGTTTCAAGGAAAACCCAACGGTGCAGTACTTC
-	TRBJ1-2	-	TRBV1	CTSSQGNHGYTF	TGCACCAGCAGCCAAGGAAACCATGGCTACACCTTC
-	TRBJ1-1	-	TRBV27	CASSLGGTTEAFF	TGTGCCAGCAGTTTAGGCGGGACCACTGAAGCTTTCTTT
-	TRBJ2-2	-	TRBV5-1	CASSFNQGNTGELFF	TGCGCCAGCAGCTTCAACCAGGGGAACACCGGGGAGCTGTTTTTT
-	TRBJ2-7	-	TRBV9	CASSVGTPYEQYF	TGTGCCAGCAGCGTAGGAACTCCCTACGAGCAGTACTTC
-	TRBJ2-7	-	TRBV5-5	CASSPSEDMYEQYF	TGTGCCAGCAGCCCTTCGGAGGATATGTACGAGCAGTACTTC
-	TRBJ1-3	-	TRBV6-5	CASSSRATPSGNTIYF	TGTGCCAGCAGTTCCCGGGCTACCCCCTCTGGAAACACCATATATTTT
-	TRBJ1-5	-	TRBV27	CASSLSPYSNQPQHF	TGTGCCAGCAGTTTATCTCCCTATAGCAATCAGCCCCAGCATTTT
-	TRBJ2-5	-	TRBV7-2	CASSPSLASGQETQYF	TGTGCCAGCAGCCCTTCGCTAGCGAGCGGGCAAGAGACCCAGTACTTC
-	TRBJ2-7	TRBD1	TRBV5-6	CASSLGGTGAPEQYF	TGTGCCAGCAGCTTGGGTGGGACAGGGGCCCCCGAGCAGTACTTC
-	TRBJ2-7	-	TRBV5-1	CASSTSTGKRGAYTYEQYF	TGCGCCAGCAGTACCTCGACAGGGAAAAGGGGGGCTTACACCTACGAGCAGTACTTC
medium-sized	TRBJ2-1	-	TRBV30	CAWSSESYNEQFF	TGTGCCTGGAGTAGCGAGTCCTACAATGAGCAGTTCTTC
few	TRBJ2-2	-	TRBV7-8	CASSRWGTDTGELFF	TGTGCCAGCAGCCGTTGGGGGACGGACACCGGGGAGCTGTTTTTT
-	TRBJ1-5	-	TRBV30	CAWSNTETDFFHLQPQHF	TGTGCCTGGAGCAACACTGAGACAGACTTCTTTCATCTACAGCCCCAGCATTTT
-	TRBJ2-7	TRBD1	TRBV2	CASSEGGGQGIYEQYF	TGTGCCAGCAGTGAAGGGGGTGGACAGGGGATATACGAGCAGTACTTC
-	TRBJ1-1	-	TRBV28	CASRGWEGENTEAFF	TGTGCCAGCAGGGGGTGGGAGGGGGAGAACACTGAAGCTTTCTTT
-	TRBJ1-3	-	TRBV5-4	CASSLGGSGNTIYF	TGTGCCAGCAGCTTGGGAGGGTCTGGAAACACCATATATTTT
-	TRBJ2-7	TRBD1	TRBV28	CASSPPGQGDEQYF	TGTGCCAGCAGTCCTCCCGGACAGGGGGACGAGCAGTACTTC
-	TRBJ2-1	-	TRBV2	CAVMTGSSYNEQFF	TGTGCCGTTATGACGGGGAGCTCCTACAATGAGCAGTTCTTC
-	TRBJ2-7	-	TRBV28	CASSIGQSYEQYF	TGTGCCAGCAGTATAGGACAGTCCTACGAGCAGTACTTC
-	TRBJ1-4	TRBD1	TRBV9	CASSVDRVDEKLFF	TGTGCCAGCAGCGTGGACAGGGTGGATGAAAAACTGTTTTTT
-	TRBJ2-3	-	TRBV2	CASSDRDRYTDTQYF	TGTGCCAGCAGTGATCGCGACAGATACACAGATACGCAGTATTTT
-	TRBJ2-7	-	TRBV6-1	CASSEIVSYEQYF	TGTGCCAGCAGTGAAATAGTTTCCTACGAGCAGTACTTC
-	TRBJ2-7	-	TRBV6-5	CASSLGTTYEQYF	TGTGCCAGCAGTTTGGGGACCACGTACGAGCAGTACTTC
few	TRBJ1-1	-	TRBV30	CAWSQGEYTEAFF	TGTGCCTGGAGTCAAGGGGAGTACACTGAAGCTTTCTTT
once	TRBJ2-7	-	TRBV4-2	CASSQGSWSAFSYEQYF	TGTGCCAGCAGCCAAGGTAGTTGGTCAGCCTTTTCCTACGAGCAGTACTTC
-	TRBJ1-1	-	TRBV6-1	CASSPYVGDNTEAFF	TGTGCCAGCAGCCCTTATGTGGGCGATAACACTGAAGCTTTCTTT
-	TRBJ2-1	-	TRBV9	CASSVAGEVSYNEQFF	TGTGCCAGCAGCGTAGCAGGGGAGGTCTCCTACAATGAGCAGTTCTTC
few	TRBJ1-5	-	TRBV5-6	CASSLGGYSHQPQHF	TGTGCCAGCAGCTTGGGCGGGTATAGCCATCAGCCCCAGCATTTT
-	TRBJ2-5	-	TRBV11-1	CASSLQEGETQYF	TGTGCCAGCAGTCTACAGGAGGGAGAGACCCAGTACTTC
-	TRBJ1-5	-	TRBV19	CASTGREERNQPQHF	TGTGCCAGTACTGGCAGGGAGGAGCGCAATCAGCCCCAGCATTTT
-	TRBJ1-2	-	TRBV2	CASSAGAGYTF	TGTGCCAGCAGTGCAGGGGCGGGCTACACCTTC
-	TRBJ1-1	-	TRBV5-1	CASSLGRRENTEAFF	TGCGCCAGCAGCTTGGGCAGGAGGGAGAACACTGAAGCTTTCTTT
-	TRBJ2-7	-	TRBV4-1	CASSQASVGAGSYEQYF	TGCGCCAGCAGCCAGGCAAGTGTCGGCGCAGGATCCTACGAGCAGTACTTC
-	TRBJ1-5	-	TRBV27	CASSLSNSQPQHF	TGTGCCAGCAGTTTATCGAACTCTCAGCCCCAGCATTTT
few	TRBJ2-7	-	TRBV2	CASTDRTYEQYF	TGTGCCAGCACCGACAGAACCTACGAGCAGTACTTC
-	TRBJ1-1	-	TRBV27	CASGYGGSPEAFF	TGTGCCAGCGGTTATGGTGGGTCCCCTGAAGCTTTCTTT
-	TRBJ2-3	-	TRBV28	CASSLSIPSTDTQYF	TGTGCCAGCAGCCTCTCCATCCCTAGCACAGATACGCAGTATTTT
once	TRBJ2-5	TRBD1	TRBV5-1	CASSLGQGVETQYF	TGCGCCAGCAGCTTGGGGCAGGGGGTTGAGACCCAGTACTTC
-	TRBJ2-4	TRBD1	TRBV14	CASSKLTGGGNIQYF	TGTGCCAGCAGCAAACTTACAGGGGGCGGAAACATTCAGTACTTC
-	TRBJ2-6	-	TRBV6-4	CASSEGSGANVLTF	TGTGCCAGCAGTGAGGGTTCAGGGGCCAACGTCCTGACTTTC
-	TRBJ1-1	-	TRBV27	CASSFGGKAFF	TGTGCCAGCAGTTTTGGGGGTAAAGCTTTCTTT
-	TRBJ2-7	TRBD1	TRBV18	CASSSSDRGPYEQYF	TGTGCCAGCTCATCCTCGGACAGGGGGCCCTACGAGCAGTACTTC
-	TRBJ2-1	TRBD2	TRBV7-8	CASSTSGRPHNEQFF	TGTGCCAGCAGCACTAGCGGGAGGCCTCACAATGAGCAGTTCTTC
-	TRBJ2-7	-	TRBV5-4	CASSLGTNYEQYF	TGTGCCAGCAGCTTGGGGACAAACTACGAGCAGTACTTC
-	TRBJ1-5	-	TRBV27	CASSLGGISNQPQHF	TGTGCCAGCAGTTTAGGAGGGATTAGCAATCAGCCCCAGCATTTT
-	TRBJ2-1	TRBD2	TRBV15	CATSRGSGVTNEQFF	TGTGCCACCAGCAGGGGGAGCGGGGTGACGAATGAGCAGTTCTTC
-	TRBJ1-1	-	TRBV10-2	CASSDGRETEAFF	TGCGCCAGCAGTGACGGCAGGGAGACTGAAGCTTTCTTT
large	TRBJ2-2	-	TRBV7-8	CASSLNLPPTGELFF	TGTGCCAGCAGCTTGAACCTACCACCCACCGGGGAGCTGTTTTTT
-	TRBJ1-4	TRBD1	TRBV4-1	CASSQVGTGGPNEKLFF	TGCGCCAGCAGCCAAGTGGGCACAGGGGGCCCTAATGAAAAACTGTTTTTT
-	TRBJ2-1	TRBD2	TRBV10-2	CASSEGTSGYNEQFF	TGCGCCAGCAGTGAGGGGACTAGCGGGTACAATGAGCAGTTCTTC
-	TRBJ2-2	TRBD2	TRBV11-2	CASNPAGGNTGELFF	TGTGCCAGCAATCCAGCGGGAGGGAACACCGGGGAGCTGTTTTTT
-	TRBJ2-7	-	TRBV28	CASSFLGQPSYEQYF	TGTGCCAGCAGTTTCCTCGGACAACCCTCCTACGAGCAGTACTTC